A single sample gave rise to the 20 T cell receptor beta chains below, sequenced in a study of OX40 agonist ivuxolimab in advanced cancers. Assay used: immunoSEQ multiplex PCR; TCRdb lists only in-frame clones, some missing. Of over 50,000 clones in the sample, 75% to 90% were seen once. The sequenced sample was CD4+ or CD8+ T cells sorted from blood, obtained in a trial of the OX40 agonist ivuxolimab. Every receptor here comes from an adult with an advanced solid tumor such as melanoma, head and neck, liver or kidney cancer.

This chain joins TRBV7-2 and TRBJ1-1, with a possible D match to TRBD1 (5 bases). Germline V gene lookup returns CDR1 SGHTA and CDR2 FQGNSA. Between the trimmed V and J ends, which lost 1 base and 5 bases, there was a span of 14 bases. The CDR3 sequence is 15 residues long. CDR3 sequence: CASSLDPGSGTEAFF. The CDR3 DNA reads as TGTGCCAGCAGCTTAGACCCAGGGTCAGGGACTGAAGCTTTCTTT.

The chain recombines TRBV7-2 with TRBJ2-1, with 7 bases that match TRBD2. Germline trimming cut 2 bases from V and 6 bases from J; bases unmatched to any gene: 13. This CDR3 has 17 residues. CDR1 and CDR2 from the germline V gene are SGHTA and FQGNSA. CDR3 region: CASSLKRLAVVLNEQFF. The DNA for the CDR3 is TGTGCCAGCAGCTTAAAGCGGCTAGCGGTAGTCCTCAATGAGCAGTTCTTC. Together with reference TRBV7-2 and TRBJ2-1, the CDR3 gives the full variable domain: GAGVSQSPSNKVTEKGKDVELRCDPISGHTALYWYRQSLGQGLEFLIYFQGNSAPDKSGLPSDRFSAERTGGSVSTLTIQRTQQEDSAVYLCASSLKRLAVVLNEQFFGPGTRLTVL.

The V gene is TRBV7-2, the J gene TRBJ1-1; a possible D gene is TRBD1 (5 bases). Per germline, CDR1 SGHTA and CDR2 FQGNSA. The V gene lost 7 bases and the J gene lost 2 bases, with 23 bases spanning the gap. This CDR3 spans 17 amino acids. As DNA, the CDR3 is TGTGCCAGCACCCTACCGGGGCGGCAGACTTATAACACTGAAGCTTTCTTT. Translating it yields CASTLPGRQTYNTEAFF.

CDR3 in DNA: TGTGCCAGCAGCCGCATAGGGGCCTACGAGCAGTACTTC. Translated: CASSRIGAYEQYF. The genes are TRBV7-2 and TRBJ2-7; tentative D call: TRBD1 (5 bases). Germline V CDR1 and CDR2: SGHTA, FQGNSA. The CDR3 covers 13 residues. V shed 5 bases and J shed 2 bases, with 10 bases lying between them.

J is TRBJ1-3 and V is TRBV6-1; D not certain. This CDR3 has 15 amino acids. The V and J ends lost 0 bases and 0 bases respectively, with 6 bases between them. From germline, CDR1 is MNHNS and CDR2 SASEGT. The chain's CDR3 is CASSEARVSGNTIYF. For the CDR3, the DNA is TGTGCCAGCAGTGAAGCACGAGTCTCTGGAAACACCATATATTTT.

This chain uses TRBV11-3 with TRBJ2-2; possibly TRBD2 for D (6 bases). This CDR3 contains 16 residues. Germline V gene lookup returns CDR1 SGHNT and CDR2 YENEEA. V was trimmed by 0 bases and J by 2 bases, leaving 10 bases between them. CDR3 sequence reads: CASSLERGPNTGELFF. Here the CDR3 DNA reads TGTGCCAGCAGCTTAGAGCGGGGACCAAACACCGGGGAGCTGTTTTTT.

This clone was counted between two and nine times. The V gene is TRBV11-2, the J gene TRBJ1-3; no firm D call. The CDR3 loop spans 14 amino acids. Germline V gene lookup returns CDR1 SGHAT and CDR2 FQNNGV. Trimming stripped 5 bases from V and 1 base from J, with 9 bases between. CDR3 region: CASSLGYSGNTIYF. CDR3 DNA: TGTGCCAGCAGCCTCGGCTATTCTGGAAACACCATATATTTT.

The chain couples TRBV7-3 to TRBJ2-2; 10 positions match TRBD2. Per the germline V gene, CDR1 is SGHTA and CDR2 is FQGTGA. With V trimmed by 1 base and J by 6 bases, 11 bases remained unmatched. The CDR3 consists of 18 residues. As DNA, the CDR3 is TGTGCCAGCAGCTTAAGGAGCGGGGGGGTCGGAGGCCCCGGGGAGCTGTTTTTT. This codes for CASSLRSGGVGGPGELFF. The whole variable domain, remainder taken from reference TRBV7-3 and TRBJ2-2, is GAGVSQTPSNKVTEKGKYVELRCDPISGHTALYWYRQSLGQGPEFLIYFQGTGAADDSGLPNDRFFAVRPEGSVSTLKIQRTERGDSAVYLCASSLRSGGVGGPGELFFGEGSRLTVL.

This chain joins TRBV19 and TRBJ1-1, with TRBD1 matching over 8 bases. With V trimmed by 2 bases and J by 4 bases, 9 bases remained unmatched. The V gene's germline CDR1 is LNHDA and CDR2 SQIVND (reference sequence). CDR3 length: 16 amino acids. The CDR3 sequence: CASSILVQGAATEAFF. CDR3 coding DNA: TGTGCCAGTAGTATATTAGTCCAGGGGGCGGCCACTGAAGCTTTCTTT.

This chain links TRBV4-1 with TRBJ1-3; tentatively, D is TRBD1 (5 bases). V gave up 1 base and J gave up 0 bases, with 13 bases separating them. The CDR3 is 17 amino acids. Per the germline V gene, CDR1 is MGHRA and CDR2 is YSYEKL. Here the CDR3 reads CASSQVHTGTSGNTIYF. Written as DNA, the CDR3 is TGCGCCAGCAGCCAAGTTCATACCGGGACCTCTGGAAACACCATATATTTT.

This clone was seen more than once but under ten times. This chain uses TRBV2 with TRBJ2-7; 8 positions agree with TRBD1. The V and J ends lost 8 bases and 7 bases, in that order; junction bases with no gene match: 13. The germline V gene encodes CDR1 SNHLY and CDR2 FYNNEI. The CDR3 runs to 14 residues. The CDR3 DNA reads TGTGCCAGCGTCACCCGAGACAGGGGTGGGGAGCAGTACTTC. This encodes CASVTRDRGGEQYF.

This clone was seen more than once but under ten times. The chain links TRBV7-9 to TRBJ1-1; no reliable D call. The V end lost 1 base, the J end lost 1 base, and 10 bases lay between the germline ends. The CDR3 runs 15 residues. Germline V gene lookup returns CDR1 SEHNR and CDR2 FQNEAQ (reference sequence). The CDR3 loop is CASSLGGPRNTEAFF. In DNA, the CDR3 is TGTGCCAGCAGCTTAGGCGGACCCCGGAACACTGAAGCTTTCTTT.

The rearrangement joins TRBV2 to TRBJ2-2, with TRBD2 matching 8 bases. In germline, CDR1 is SNHLY, CDR2 FYNNEI. The junction had 6 bases not matched to a gene; V was cut back by 6 bases and J by 6 bases. This CDR3 contains 14 residues. CDR3 coding DNA: TGTGCCAGCAGCACGGGGGGGCTAGCCGGGGAGCTGTTTTTT. Amino acid sequence: CASSTGGLAGELFF. Variable domain in full (rest from reference TRBV2 and TRBJ2-2): EPEVTQTPSHQVTQMGQEVILRCVPISNHLYFYWYRQILGQKVEFLVSFYNNEISEKSEIFDDQFSVERPDGSNFTLKIRSTKLEDSAMYFCASSTGGLAGELFFGEGSRLTVL.

This clone was picked up a small number of times. The chain recombines TRBV29-1 with TRBJ1-1; possibly TRBD1 for D (5 bases). The CDR3 contains 12 residues. The V end was cut by 4 bases, the J end by 5 bases, with 11 bases between. Germline CDR1 reads SQVTM; CDR2 reads ANQGSEA. The DNA of the CDR3 is TGCAGCGTTGCCAAACGGGGGACTGAAGCTTTCTTT. Protein: CSVAKRGTEAFF.

The chain couples TRBV2 to TRBJ1-4; D is ambiguous. The CDR3 covers 16 residues. V was shortened by 8 bases and J by 2 bases, with 18 bases between the two germline ends. Per germline, CDR1 SNHLY and CDR2 FYNNEI. The CDR3 loop is CASHLQRRATNEKLFF. CDR3 bases: TGTGCCAGCCACCTACAGCGGAGGGCGACTAATGAAAAACTGTTTTTT. Based on the CDR3 plus reference TRBV2 and TRBJ1-4, the full variable domain is EPEVTQTPSHQVTQMGQEVILRCVPISNHLYFYWYRQILGQKVEFLVSFYNNEISEKSEIFDDQFSVERPDGSNFTLKIRSTKLEDSAMYFCASHLQRRATNEKLFFGSGTQLSVL.

This clone has only a few counts. The chain joins TRBV2 to TRBJ1-1, with D possibly matching TRBD1 (5 bases). Trimming took 2 bases from V and 7 from J, leaving 17 bases between them. Looked up from germline, CDR1 is SNHLY and CDR2 is FYNNEI. The CDR3 runs 15 residues. CDR3: CASSEIQARLGEAFF. CDR3 in DNA: TGTGCCAGCAGTGAAATACAGGCCCGATTGGGTGAAGCTTTCTTT.

This clone was seen a few times. The J gene is TRBJ1-2, the V gene TRBV9, with unresolved D. The CDR3 runs to 15 residues. The V gene's germline CDR1 is SGDLS and CDR2 YYNGEE. Trimming pared 4 bases from V and 3 bases from J, leaving 16 bases between. CDR3 DNA: TGTGCCAGCAGCCAAACCTTGGAGGGATACTATGGCTACACCTTC. Translated: CASSQTLEGYYGYTF.

V is TRBV7-2 and J is TRBJ2-2; no firm D call. The CDR3 is 14 amino acids. V lost 2 bases to trimming and J lost 7 bases, with 11 bases between them. Per germline, CDR1 SGHTA and CDR2 FQGNSA. The CDR3 is CASSLSPTLGELFF. The CDR3 region has the DNA TGTGCCAGCAGCTTAAGTCCTACCCTCGGGGAGCTGTTTTTT.

The J gene is TRBJ2-7, the V gene TRBV28; D uncertain. The CDR3 totals 13 residues. V was trimmed by 9 bases and J by 0 bases, leaving 12 bases between them. CDR1 and CDR2 (germline): MDHEN, SYDVKM. The CDR3 sequence is CASWRTNSYEQYF. CDR3 nucleotides: TGTGCCAGTTGGCGGACGAACTCCTACGAGCAGTACTTC. The full variable domain, rest sourced from reference TRBV28 and TRBJ2-7, is DVKVTQSSRYLVKRTGEKVFLECVQDMDHENMFWYRQDPGLGLRLIYFSYDVKMKEKGDIPEGYSVSREKKERFSLILESASTNQTSMYLCASWRTNSYEQYFGPGTRLTVT.

This chain joins TRBV30 and TRBJ1-4, with a possible D match to TRBD1 (5 bases). Germline assignment: CDR1 GTSNPN and CDR2 SVGIG (reference sequence). The CDR3 runs 13 residues. Trimming removed 1 base from V and 8 bases from J, with 11 bases in between. CDR3: CAWSGGEEEKLFF. As DNA, the CDR3 is TGTGCCTGGAGTGGGGGGGAAGAGGAAAAACTGTTTTTT.